This T cell receptor beta chain was observed in a study of T cell clones after liver transplantation. Study-wide background: TCRbeta sequencing after a pre-transplant mixed lymphocyte reaction identified graft-donor-reactive clones, later tracked in post-transplant blood. Study-level findings and limits: Post-transplant time points were not standardized, so conclusions are preliminary. A significant post-transplant drop in circulating graft-donor-reactive CD4 TCRbeta sequences occurred in most of the 8 subjects.

Comments on this clone: What it recognizes is unknown.

Germline V lookup: CDR1 KGHSH, CDR2 LQKENI. J lost 4 bases, V lost 0 bases, and 4 bases had no gene match. The CDR3 has 15 amino acids. The data were produced by immunoSEQ multiplex PCR, yet TCRdb's version contains in-frame clones alone and is incomplete. The sample has tens of thousands of clones, 71% seen once. The chain couples TRBV18 to TRBJ2-3; 7 bases fit TRBD1. The sample in question was CD4+ T cells from blood, obtained before liver transplant. The receptor was isolated from a human donor who received a liver transplant. The CDR3 sequence is CASSPPLQGADTQYF. CDR3 nucleotides: TGTGCCAGCTCACCACCCCTGCAGGGGGCAGATACGCAGTATTTT.